Sequencing of this TCR beta chain was carried out in a study of blood T cells in healthy people across ages. V gave up 10 bases and J gave up 4 bases, with 17 bases separating them. The CDR3 runs to 13 residues. Per germline, CDR1 SGHRS and CDR2 YFSETQ. Combining a sample-barcoded 5' primer with a J-beta primer mix, a second PCR ran for 7 to 11 cycles. CDR3-containing paired-end reads numbering at least 2.5 million came from each sample. MiXCR, applied by TCRdb to the 5' RACE reads, yields one record per CDR3 protein. The sample has 1.5 million to 2 million distinct CDR3 sequences, about 28% seen once; the top ten hold 7.7%.

The rearrangement joins TRBV5-1 to TRBJ1-2; D uncertain. The specimen was blood. The sequence was obtained from a woman aged 25 to 39 in good health. The CDR3 region is CASIRDGGYGYTF. CDR3 sequence (DNA): TGCGCCTCCATTCGAGACGGAGGCTATGGCTACACCTTC.